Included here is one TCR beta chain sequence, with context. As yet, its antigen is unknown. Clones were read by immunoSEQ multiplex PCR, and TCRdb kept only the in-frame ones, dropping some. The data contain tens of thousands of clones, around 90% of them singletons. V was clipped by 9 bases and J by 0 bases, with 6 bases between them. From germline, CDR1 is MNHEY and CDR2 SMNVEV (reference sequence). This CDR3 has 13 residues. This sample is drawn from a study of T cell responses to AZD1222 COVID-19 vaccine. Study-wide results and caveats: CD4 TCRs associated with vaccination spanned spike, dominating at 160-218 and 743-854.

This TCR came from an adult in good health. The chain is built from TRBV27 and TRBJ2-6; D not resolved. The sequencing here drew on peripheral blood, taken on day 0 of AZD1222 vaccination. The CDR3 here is CASTHSGANVLTF. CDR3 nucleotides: TGTGCCAGTACCCACTCTGGGGCCAACGTCCTGACTTTC.